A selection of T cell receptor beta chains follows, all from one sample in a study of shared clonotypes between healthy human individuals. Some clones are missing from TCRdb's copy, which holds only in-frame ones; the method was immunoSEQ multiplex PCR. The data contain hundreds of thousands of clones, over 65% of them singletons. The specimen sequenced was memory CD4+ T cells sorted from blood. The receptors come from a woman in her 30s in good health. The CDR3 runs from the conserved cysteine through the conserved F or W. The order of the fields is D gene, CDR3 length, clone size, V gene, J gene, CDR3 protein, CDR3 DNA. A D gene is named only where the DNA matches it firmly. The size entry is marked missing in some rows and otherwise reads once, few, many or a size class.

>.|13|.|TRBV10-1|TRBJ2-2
CASSESDTGELFF
TGCGCCAGCAGTGAGTCGGACACCGGGGAGCTGTTTTTT
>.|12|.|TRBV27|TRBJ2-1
CASRSSYNEQFF
TGTGCCAGCAGGAGCTCCTACAATGAGCAGTTCTTC
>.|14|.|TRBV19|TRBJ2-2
CASSPTGNTGELFF
TGTGCCAGTAGTCCGACAGGGAACACCGGGGAGCTGTTTTTT
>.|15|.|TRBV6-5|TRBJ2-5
CASSYYAGDLETQYF
TGTGCCAGCAGTTATTACGCAGGGGATTTAGAGACCCAGTACTTC
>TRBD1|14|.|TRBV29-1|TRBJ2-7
CSVEGDSLPYEQYF
TGCAGCGTTGAAGGGGACAGCCTTCCCTACGAGCAGTACTTC
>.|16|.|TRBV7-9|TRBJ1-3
CASSFVQLNSGNTIYF
TGTGCCAGCAGCTTCGTGCAGCTTAACTCTGGAAACACCATATATTTT
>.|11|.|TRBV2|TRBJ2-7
CASRTSYEQYF
TGTGCCAGCAGGACCTCCTACGAGCAGTACTTC
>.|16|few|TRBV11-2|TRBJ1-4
CASSYKGAGDNEKLFF
TGTGCCAGCAGCTATAAGGGTGCAGGGGATAATGAAAAACTGTTTTTT
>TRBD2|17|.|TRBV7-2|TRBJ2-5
CASSLFRGLEGGETQYF
TGTGCCAGCAGCTTATTCCGGGGACTAGAGGGCGGAGAGACCCAGTACTTC
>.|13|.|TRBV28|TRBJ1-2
CASSPGADYGYTF
TGTGCCAGCAGTCCCGGGGCGGACTATGGCTACACCTTC
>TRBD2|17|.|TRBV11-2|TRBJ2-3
CASSLYKGGRVADTQYF
TGTGCCAGCAGCTTATACAAAGGCGGGAGGGTGGCAGATACGCAGTATTTT
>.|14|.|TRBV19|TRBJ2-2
CASIRQADTGELFF
TGTGCCAGTATCAGGCAGGCGGACACCGGGGAGCTGTTTTTT
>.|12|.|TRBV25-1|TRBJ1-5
CASSGVNQPQHF
TGTGCCAGCTCAGGGGTCAATCAGCCCCAGCATTTT
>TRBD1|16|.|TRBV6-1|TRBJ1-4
CASSETWTGDGEKLFF
TGTGCCAGCAGTGAAACCTGGACAGGGGACGGCGAAAAACTGTTTTTT
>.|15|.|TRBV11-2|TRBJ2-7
CASSSLAVSSYEQYF
TGTGCCAGCAGCTCCTTAGCGGTCAGCTCCTACGAGCAGTACTTC
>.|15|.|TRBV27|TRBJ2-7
CASSLKPGAPYEQYF
TGTGCCAGCAGTTTAAAACCGGGAGCCCCCTACGAGCAGTACTTC
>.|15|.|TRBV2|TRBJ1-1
CASSGQGLMNTEAFF
TGTGCCAGCAGTGGCCAGGGGCTTATGAACACTGAAGCTTTCTTT
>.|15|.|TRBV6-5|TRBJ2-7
CASSYNHAPTYEQYF
TGTGCCAGCAGTTACAACCATGCCCCCACTTACGAGCAGTACTTC
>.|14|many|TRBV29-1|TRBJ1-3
CSVEFGTSGNTIYF
TGCAGCGTTGAATTTGGGACCTCTGGAAACACCATATATTTT
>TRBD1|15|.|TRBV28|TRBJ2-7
CASSLPRQGVGEQYF
TGTGCCAGCAGTTTACCAAGACAGGGTGTGGGCGAGCAGTACTTC
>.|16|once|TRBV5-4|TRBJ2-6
CASSRTASSGANVLTF
TGTGCCAGCAGCAGGACAGCGAGCTCTGGGGCCAACGTCCTGACTTTC
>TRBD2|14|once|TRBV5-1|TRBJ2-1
CASSLTSGSDEQFF
TGCGCCAGCAGCTTGACTAGCGGGAGCGATGAGCAGTTCTTC
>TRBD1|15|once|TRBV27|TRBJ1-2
CASSFLGTGNYGYTF
TGTGCCAGCAGTTTCCTCGGGACAGGCAACTATGGCTACACCTTC
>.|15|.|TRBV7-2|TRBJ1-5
CASSLSRGTYQPQHF
TGTGCCAGCAGCTTATCCCGGGGGACGTATCAGCCCCAGCATTTT
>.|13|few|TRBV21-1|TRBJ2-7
CAQRPTRTYEQYF
TGTGCCCAGCGCCCAACGCGTACCTACGAGCAGTACTTC
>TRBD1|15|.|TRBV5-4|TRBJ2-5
CASSFGTGVRETQYF
TGTGCCAGCAGCTTTGGGACAGGGGTTAGGGAGACCCAGTACTTC
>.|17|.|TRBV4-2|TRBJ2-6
CASSQGQTSSGANVLTF
TGTGCCAGCAGCCAAGGACAGACTAGCTCTGGGGCCAACGTCCTGACTTTC
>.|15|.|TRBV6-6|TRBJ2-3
CASSLDRGVSDTQYF
TGTGCCAGCAGTCTAGATCGTGGGGTTTCGGATACGCAGTATTTT
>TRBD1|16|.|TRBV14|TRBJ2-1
CASSQFRGRGSLEQFF
TGTGCCAGCAGCCAATTCAGGGGGCGCGGATCCTTGGAGCAGTTCTTC
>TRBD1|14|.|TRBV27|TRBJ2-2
CASKTGTVTGELFF
TGTGCCAGCAAGACAGGGACGGTCACCGGGGAGCTGTTTTTT
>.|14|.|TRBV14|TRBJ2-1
CASSRAHAGNEQFF
TGTGCCAGCAGCCGGGCCCATGCAGGAAATGAGCAGTTCTTC
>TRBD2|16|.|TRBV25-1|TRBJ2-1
CASSELAGGSYNEQFF
TGTGCCAGCAGTGAGCTAGCGGGAGGATCCTACAATGAGCAGTTCTTC
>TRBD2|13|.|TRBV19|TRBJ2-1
CASKRGEGNEQFF
TGTGCCAGTAAACGCGGGGAGGGGAATGAGCAGTTCTTC
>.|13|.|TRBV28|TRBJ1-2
CASSLSKGVGYTF
TGTGCCAGCAGTTTAAGTAAAGGGGTTGGCTACACCTTC
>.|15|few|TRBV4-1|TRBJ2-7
CASSQEFTQGYEQYF
TGCGCCAGCAGCCAAGAATTCACCCAGGGCTACGAGCAGTACTTC
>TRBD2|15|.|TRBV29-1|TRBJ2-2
CSVDVSASGSGELFF
TGCAGCGTTGATGTATCGGCTAGCGGAAGCGGGGAGCTGTTTTTT
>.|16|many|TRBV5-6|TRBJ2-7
CASSLYRLGLSYEQYF
TGTGCCAGCAGCTTGTATAGATTAGGGCTCTCCTACGAGCAGTACTTC
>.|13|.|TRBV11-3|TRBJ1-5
CASSPRQNQPQHF
TGTGCCAGCAGCCCCCGACAGAATCAGCCCCAGCATTTT
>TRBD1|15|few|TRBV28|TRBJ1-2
CASRSGQGGGYGYTF
TGTGCCAGCAGGTCGGGACAGGGGGGTGGCTATGGCTACACCTTC
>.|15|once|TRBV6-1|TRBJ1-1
CASWGGADGNTEAFF
TGTGCCAGCTGGGGGGGCGCAGACGGGAACACTGAAGCTTTCTTT
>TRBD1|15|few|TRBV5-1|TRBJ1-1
CASSLAGTGATEAFF
TGCGCCAGCAGCTTGGCCGGGACAGGGGCCACTGAAGCTTTCTTT
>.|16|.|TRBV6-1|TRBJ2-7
CASSESASGDRGKQYF
TGTGCCAGCAGTGAATCCGCGAGCGGAGACCGTGGTAAGCAGTACTTC
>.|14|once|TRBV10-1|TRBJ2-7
CASSRQSNPYEQYF
TGCGCCAGCAGTCGACAGTCCAATCCCTACGAGCAGTACTTC
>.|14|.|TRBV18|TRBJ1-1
CASSPAGADTEAFF
TGTGCCAGCTCACCTGCAGGGGCGGACACTGAAGCTTTCTTT
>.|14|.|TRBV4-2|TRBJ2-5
CASSQDLVGETQYF
TGTGCCAGCAGCCAAGATCTGGTGGGAGAGACCCAGTACTTC
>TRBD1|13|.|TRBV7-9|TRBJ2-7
CASSLGGGSEQYF
TGTGCCAGCAGCTTAGGAGGGGGCTCCGAGCAGTACTTC
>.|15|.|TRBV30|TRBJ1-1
CAGSGGDSFDTEAFF
TGTGCCGGTAGCGGGGGAGACAGTTTCGACACTGAAGCTTTCTTT
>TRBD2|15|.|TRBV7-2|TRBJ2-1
CASSLQTSGRGEQFF
TGTGCCAGCAGCTTACAAACTAGCGGGAGGGGCGAGCAGTTCTTC
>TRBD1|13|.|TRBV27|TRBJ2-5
CASRRQGAETQYF
TGTGCCAGCAGGCGACAGGGGGCAGAGACCCAGTACTTC
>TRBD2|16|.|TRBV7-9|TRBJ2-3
CASSLYSGADTDTQYF
TGTGCCAGCAGCTTATATAGCGGGGCAGACACAGATACGCAGTATTTT
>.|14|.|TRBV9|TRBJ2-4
CATKYFLAKNIQYF
TGTGCCACGAAGTACTTCCTAGCCAAAAACATTCAGTACTTC
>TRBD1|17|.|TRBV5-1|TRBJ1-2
CASSLGPRGQVGYGYTF
TGCGCCAGCAGCTTGGGTCCCAGGGGGCAGGTCGGATATGGCTACACCTTC
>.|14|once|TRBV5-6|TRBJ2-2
CASRYTHRAGELFF
TGTGCCAGCAGATACACCCACAGGGCCGGGGAGCTGTTTTTT